This T cell receptor (beta chain) was sequenced for a study of response to subunit inactivated influenza vaccine. Turning to this clonotype: The antigen remains undetermined.

Study-level points and caveats: Authors suggested each seasonal influenza vaccination recruits few new T cells.

TCRdb re-called the RT-PCR reads through MiXCR, storing one row per CDR3 protein. The sample comprises roughly 700,000 distinct CDR3 sequences, more than 11% of which are singletons, and 5.5% to 7% rests with the top ten. This sample comprised PBMCs from blood, obtained roughly 2 weeks before vaccination. The receptor was derived from a man in his fifties who received an inactivated influenza vaccine.

CDR3 bases: TGTGCCAGCAGTTCCCATCGTTATAGCACAGATACGCAGTATTTT. This sequence encodes CASSSHRYSTDTQYF. The chain joins TRBV27 to TRBJ2-3; D remains unclear. Germline assignment: CDR1 MNHEY and CDR2 SMNVEV (reference sequence). V lost 4 bases and J 0 bases, leaving 11 bases between the germline ends. The CDR3 length is 15 residues.